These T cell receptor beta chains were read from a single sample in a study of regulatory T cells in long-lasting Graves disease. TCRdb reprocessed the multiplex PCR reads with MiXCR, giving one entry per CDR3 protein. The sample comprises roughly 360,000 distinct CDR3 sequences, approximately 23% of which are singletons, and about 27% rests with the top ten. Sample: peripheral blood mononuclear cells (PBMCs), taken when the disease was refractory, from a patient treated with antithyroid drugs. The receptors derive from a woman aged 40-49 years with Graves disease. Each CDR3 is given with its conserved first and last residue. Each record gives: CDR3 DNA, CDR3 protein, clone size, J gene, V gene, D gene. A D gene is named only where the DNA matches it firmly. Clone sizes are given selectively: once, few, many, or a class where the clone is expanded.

CDR3nt: TGTGCCAGCAGTTTATGTGTATGGGCCGGGACAGAGGACACTGAAGCTTTCTTT
CDR3aa: CASSLCVWAGTEDTEAFF
abundance: many
j_gene: TRBJ1-1
v_gene: TRBV28
d_gene: TRBD1

CDR3nt: TGTGCCAGCACCCCGATCCTAACAGATACGCAGTATTTT
CDR3aa: CASTPILTDTQYF
abundance: -
j_gene: TRBJ2-3
v_gene: TRBV27
d_gene: -

CDR3nt: TGCAGCGTCCGGGGAGCGGACACTGAAGCTTTCTTT
CDR3aa: CSVRGADTEAFF
abundance: -
j_gene: TRBJ1-1
v_gene: TRBV29-1
d_gene: -

CDR3nt: TGTGCCAGCAGTCCCGGGACCGCCCGTACACCCCTCCACTTT
CDR3aa: CASSPGTARTPLHF
abundance: many
j_gene: TRBJ1-6
v_gene: TRBV28
d_gene: -

CDR3nt: TGTGCCACCGGGGGGACGAACAGGCAGAGCTCCTACGAGCAGTACTTC
CDR3aa: CATGGTNRQSSYEQYF
abundance: few
j_gene: TRBJ2-7
v_gene: TRBV24-1
d_gene: -

CDR3nt: TGTGCCAGCCGACTTACTGCAGTTTGGAATGAAAAACTGTTTTTT
CDR3aa: CASRLTAVWNEKLFF
abundance: -
j_gene: TRBJ1-4
v_gene: TRBV6-1
d_gene: -

CDR3nt: TGCAGTGCTAGTCGGACAGAGGGGTGGAATCAGCCCCAGCATTTT
CDR3aa: CSASRTEGWNQPQHF
abundance: -
j_gene: TRBJ1-5
v_gene: TRBV20-1
d_gene: -

CDR3nt: TGTGCCAGCAGCCCAGAGTCTAGCGGGAGCTATGAGCAGTTCTTC
CDR3aa: CASSPESSGSYEQFF
abundance: -
j_gene: TRBJ2-1
v_gene: TRBV7-3
d_gene: TRBD2

CDR3nt: TGTGCCAGCAGTTTTAGGGACAGGCCAAATGAAGCTTTCTTT
CDR3aa: CASSFRDRPNEAFF
abundance: many
j_gene: TRBJ1-1
v_gene: TRBV27
d_gene: TRBD1

CDR3nt: TGCAGTGCTAGTCTCCAGGGGTATAATTCACCCCTCCACTTT
CDR3aa: CSASLQGYNSPLHF
abundance: few
j_gene: TRBJ1-6
v_gene: TRBV20-1
d_gene: -

CDR3nt: TGCAGTGCGGAAATAGCGGGAATAGCCAAAAACATTCAGTACTTC
CDR3aa: CSAEIAGIAKNIQYF
abundance: few
j_gene: TRBJ2-4
v_gene: TRBV20-1
d_gene: TRBD2

CDR3nt: TGCAGTGCTAGAGATTACTGGGGAAATGAAAAACTGTTTTTT
CDR3aa: CSARDYWGNEKLFF
abundance: few
j_gene: TRBJ1-4
v_gene: TRBV20-1
d_gene: -

CDR3nt: TGCGCCAGCAGCTCCGGACAGGGTGGCCACGAGCAGTACTTC
CDR3aa: CASSSGQGGHEQYF
abundance: -
j_gene: TRBJ2-7
v_gene: TRBV5-5
d_gene: TRBD1

CDR3nt: TGCGCCAGCAGCCAAGATCCAGGGATCAACACTGAAGCTTTCTTT
CDR3aa: CASSQDPGINTEAFF
abundance: -
j_gene: TRBJ1-1
v_gene: TRBV4-1
d_gene: -

CDR3nt: TGTGCCAGCAGTTCGACCAGGCGGGCCGGGGAGCTGTTTTTT
CDR3aa: CASSSTRRAGELFF
abundance: many
j_gene: TRBJ2-2
v_gene: TRBV12-3/TRBV12-4
d_gene: -

CDR3nt: TGTGCCAGCAGCCCAGGGGGGCCAGAAGCTTTCTTT
CDR3aa: CASSPGGPEAFF
abundance: few
j_gene: TRBJ1-1
v_gene: TRBV5-5
d_gene: TRBD1

CDR3nt: TGTGCCAGCAGCCGACACCCTGGGACCTCCTACGAGCAGTACTTC
CDR3aa: CASSRHPGTSYEQYF
abundance: few
j_gene: TRBJ2-7
v_gene: TRBV3-1
d_gene: -

CDR3nt: TGTGCCAGCAGTTTATCGAGTCTCGTGAAGCGGGGGCCCGGCTGGGGGACCCAGTACTTC
CDR3aa: CASSLSSLVKRGPGWGTQYF
abundance: -
j_gene: TRBJ2-5
v_gene: TRBV27
d_gene: TRBD2

CDR3nt: TGCGCCAGCAGCGACACTAGCGGGAGCAATGAGCAGTTCTTC
CDR3aa: CASSDTSGSNEQFF
abundance: -
j_gene: TRBJ2-1
v_gene: TRBV5-1
d_gene: TRBD2

CDR3nt: TGTGCCAGCAGGAGGACAGGATCCGGGGAGCTGTTTTTT
CDR3aa: CASRRTGSGELFF
abundance: many
j_gene: TRBJ2-2
v_gene: TRBV28
d_gene: TRBD1

CDR3nt: TGCGCCAGCAGTGAGGGGACAGGGCTCAGCAATCAGCCCCAGCATTTT
CDR3aa: CASSEGTGLSNQPQHF
abundance: -
j_gene: TRBJ1-5
v_gene: TRBV10-2
d_gene: TRBD1

CDR3nt: TGTGCCAGCAGCTTAGCCCCTCAGGGGCGCACTGACGAGCAGTACTTC
CDR3aa: CASSLAPQGRTDEQYF
abundance: many
j_gene: TRBJ2-7
v_gene: TRBV11-1
d_gene: -

CDR3nt: TGTGCCAGCAGTTCCGGACTCACGGATGAAAAACTGTTTTTT
CDR3aa: CASSSGLTDEKLFF
abundance: many
j_gene: TRBJ1-4
v_gene: TRBV28
d_gene: -

CDR3nt: TGTGCCAGCACAGGACTAGCGGGAGGATCCACCTACGAGCAGTACTTC
CDR3aa: CASTGLAGGSTYEQYF
abundance: few
j_gene: TRBJ2-7
v_gene: TRBV7-8
d_gene: TRBD2

CDR3nt: TGTGCCAGCAGTGAGGGACTAGCGGGATACGACGAGCAGTACTTC
CDR3aa: CASSEGLAGYDEQYF
abundance: many
j_gene: TRBJ2-7
v_gene: TRBV12-3/TRBV12-4
d_gene: TRBD2

CDR3nt: TGTGCCAGCATGACTTCGGCCTACGAGCAGTACTTC
CDR3aa: CASMTSAYEQYF
abundance: many
j_gene: TRBJ2-7
v_gene: TRBV27
d_gene: -

CDR3nt: TGTGCCAGCAGGTTCAATTTACAGTCTGGCTACACCTTC
CDR3aa: CASRFNLQSGYTF
abundance: many
j_gene: TRBJ1-2
v_gene: TRBV6-1
d_gene: -

CDR3nt: TGTGCCAGCAGCCAAGCCGCTAGCGGGAGGGCGGCGCAAGAGACCCAGTACTTC
CDR3aa: CASSQAASGRAAQETQYF
abundance: -
j_gene: TRBJ2-5
v_gene: TRBV28
d_gene: TRBD2

CDR3nt: TGTGCCACCTCAACGGACTTGGGGACAGGGCTAGATCAGCCCCAGCATTTT
CDR3aa: CATSTDLGTGLDQPQHF
abundance: many
j_gene: TRBJ1-5
v_gene: TRBV6-1
d_gene: TRBD1

CDR3nt: TGTGCCAGCAGCGTACAAGGGAAGTCTGGAAACACCATATATTTT
CDR3aa: CASSVQGKSGNTIYF
abundance: many
j_gene: TRBJ1-3
v_gene: TRBV12-3/TRBV12-4
d_gene: -

CDR3nt: TGTGCCAGCAGCCTAACTAGACGGTCCTACAATGAGCAGTTCTTC
CDR3aa: CASSLTRRSYNEQFF
abundance: -
j_gene: TRBJ2-1
v_gene: TRBV11-2
d_gene: -

CDR3nt: TGTGCCAGCAGTTATACGATGCCTTTGGGTTACAATGAGCAGTTCTTC
CDR3aa: CASSYTMPLGYNEQFF
abundance: many
j_gene: TRBJ2-1
v_gene: TRBV27
d_gene: -

CDR3nt: TGTGCCAGCAGTTACAATTCATTGGCTTTCTTT
CDR3aa: CASSYNSLAFF
abundance: -
j_gene: TRBJ1-1
v_gene: TRBV6-5
d_gene: -

CDR3nt: TGTGCCAGCAGCTCTCTAGCTCATGCCGGCTCACCCCTCCACTTT
CDR3aa: CASSSLAHAGSPLHF
abundance: -
j_gene: TRBJ1-6
v_gene: TRBV7-2
d_gene: -

CDR3nt: TGTGCCATCAGTGAACAGGGCGGTGAAAAACTGTTTTTT
CDR3aa: CAISEQGGEKLFF
abundance: -
j_gene: TRBJ1-4
v_gene: TRBV10-3
d_gene: -